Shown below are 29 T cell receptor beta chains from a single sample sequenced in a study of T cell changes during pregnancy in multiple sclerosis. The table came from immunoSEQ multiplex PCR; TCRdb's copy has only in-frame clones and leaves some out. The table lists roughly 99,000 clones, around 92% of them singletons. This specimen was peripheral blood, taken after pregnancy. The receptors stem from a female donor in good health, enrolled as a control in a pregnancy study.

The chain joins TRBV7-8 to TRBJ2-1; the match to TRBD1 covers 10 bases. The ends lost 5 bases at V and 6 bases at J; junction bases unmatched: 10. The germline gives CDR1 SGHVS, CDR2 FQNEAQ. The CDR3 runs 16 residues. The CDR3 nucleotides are TGTGCCAGCAGCCTTGTCCGGGACAGGGGAGTCAATGAGCAGTTCTTC. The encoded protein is CASSLVRDRGVNEQFF.

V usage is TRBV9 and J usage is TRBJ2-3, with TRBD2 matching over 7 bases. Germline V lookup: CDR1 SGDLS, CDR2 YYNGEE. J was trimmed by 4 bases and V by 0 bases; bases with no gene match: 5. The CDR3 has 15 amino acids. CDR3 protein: CASSVVTSIADTQYF. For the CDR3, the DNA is TGTGCCAGCAGCGTAGTGACTAGCATAGCAGATACGCAGTATTTT.

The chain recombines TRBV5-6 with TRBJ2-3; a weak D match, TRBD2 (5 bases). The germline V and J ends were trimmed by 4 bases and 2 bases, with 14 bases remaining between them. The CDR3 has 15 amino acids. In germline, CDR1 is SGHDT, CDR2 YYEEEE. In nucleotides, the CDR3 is TGTGCCAGCAGCCTTAGGAGCGGTCACACAGATACGCAGTATTTT. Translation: CASSLRSGHTDTQYF.

CDR3 loop: CASSQDAGLPNTGELFF. CDR3 sequence (DNA): TGTGCCAGCAGCCAAGATGCGGGTCTCCCGAACACCGGGGAGCTGTTTTTT. This sequence joins TRBV14 and TRBJ2-2; D is perhaps TRBD2 (5 bases). V shed 0 bases and J shed 0 bases, with 11 bases lying between them. The CDR3 extends over 17 amino acids. Germline values: CDR1 SGHDN, CDR2 FVKESK.

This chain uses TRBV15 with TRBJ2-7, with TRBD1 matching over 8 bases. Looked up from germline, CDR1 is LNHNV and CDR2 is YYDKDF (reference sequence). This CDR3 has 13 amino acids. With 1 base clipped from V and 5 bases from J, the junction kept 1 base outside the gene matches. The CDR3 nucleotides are TGTGCCACCAGCAGAGGGACAGGGAACGAGCAGTACTTC. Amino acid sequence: CATSRGTGNEQYF.

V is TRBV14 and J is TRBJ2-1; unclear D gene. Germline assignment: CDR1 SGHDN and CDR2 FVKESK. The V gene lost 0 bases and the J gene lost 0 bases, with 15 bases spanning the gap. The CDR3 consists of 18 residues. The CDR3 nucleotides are TGTGCCAGCAGCCAAGATCTTCCCCATTCCAGCTCCTACAATGAGCAGTTCTTC. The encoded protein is CASSQDLPHSSSYNEQFF.

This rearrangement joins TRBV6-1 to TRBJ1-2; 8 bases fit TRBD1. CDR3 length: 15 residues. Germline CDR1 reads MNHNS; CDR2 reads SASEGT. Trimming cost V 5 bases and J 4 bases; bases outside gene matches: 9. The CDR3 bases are TGTGCCAGCAGTCACACGACAGGGGAGGTCTATGGCTACACCTTC. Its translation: CASSHTTGEVYGYTF.

The DNA for the CDR3 is TGTGCCAGGGCCCTCTCGAAGGAGGTAGCGGGCGGCCGTCGGTCCTACGAGCAGTACTTC. Translating gives CARALSKEVAGGRRSYEQYF. The J gene is TRBJ2-5, the V gene TRBV19, with TRBD2 matching 7 bases. Matching the DNA end better, TRBJ2-7 makes the J call doubtful. CDR3 length equals 20 residues. Germline CDR1 reads LNHDA; CDR2 reads SQIVND (reference sequence).

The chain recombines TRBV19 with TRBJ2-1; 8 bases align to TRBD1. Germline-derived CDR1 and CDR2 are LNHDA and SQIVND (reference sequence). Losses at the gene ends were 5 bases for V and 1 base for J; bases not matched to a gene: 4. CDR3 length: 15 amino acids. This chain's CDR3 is CASSRDRGSYNEQFF. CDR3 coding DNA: TGTGCCAGTAGTCGAGACAGGGGTTCCTACAATGAGCAGTTCTTC.

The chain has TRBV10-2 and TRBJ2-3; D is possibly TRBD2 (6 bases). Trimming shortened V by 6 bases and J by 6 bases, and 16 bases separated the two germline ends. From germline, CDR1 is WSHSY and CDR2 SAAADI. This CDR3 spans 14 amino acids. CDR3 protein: CASRPRLAPDTQYF. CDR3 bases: TGCGCCAGCAGGCCTAGGCTAGCGCCGGATACGCAGTATTTT.

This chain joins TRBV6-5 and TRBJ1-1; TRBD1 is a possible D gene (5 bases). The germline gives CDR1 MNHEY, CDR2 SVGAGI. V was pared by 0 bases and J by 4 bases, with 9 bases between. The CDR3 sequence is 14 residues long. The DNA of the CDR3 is TGTGCCAGCAGTTACTCAGAGGGACTCACTGAAGCTTTCTTT. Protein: CASSYSEGLTEAFF.

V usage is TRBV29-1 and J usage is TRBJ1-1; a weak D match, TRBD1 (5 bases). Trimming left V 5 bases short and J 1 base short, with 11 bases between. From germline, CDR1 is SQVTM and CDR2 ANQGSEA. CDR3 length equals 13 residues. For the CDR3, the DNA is TGCAGCGTTACCCACGGGGGGAACACTGAAGCTTTCTTT. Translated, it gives CSVTHGGNTEAFF.

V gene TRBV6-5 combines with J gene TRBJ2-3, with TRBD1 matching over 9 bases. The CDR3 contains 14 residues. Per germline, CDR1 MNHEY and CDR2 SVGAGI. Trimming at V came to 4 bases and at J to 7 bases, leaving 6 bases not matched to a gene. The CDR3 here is CASSSGQGPYTQYF. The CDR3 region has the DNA TGTGCCAGCAGTTCCGGACAGGGGCCCTATACGCAGTATTTT.

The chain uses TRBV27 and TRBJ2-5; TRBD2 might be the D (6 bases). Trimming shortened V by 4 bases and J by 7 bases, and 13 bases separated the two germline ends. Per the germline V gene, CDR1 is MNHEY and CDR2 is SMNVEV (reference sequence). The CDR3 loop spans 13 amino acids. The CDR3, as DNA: TGTGCCAGCAGTTGGGCTATGGAGGGGACCCAGTACTTC. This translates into CASSWAMEGTQYF.

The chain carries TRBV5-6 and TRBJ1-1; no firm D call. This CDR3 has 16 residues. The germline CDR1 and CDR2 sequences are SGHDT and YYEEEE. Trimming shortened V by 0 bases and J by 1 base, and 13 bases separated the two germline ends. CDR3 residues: CASSLVWAGQNTEAFF. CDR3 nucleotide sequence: TGTGCCAGCAGCTTGGTTTGGGCAGGCCAGAACACTGAAGCTTTCTTT.

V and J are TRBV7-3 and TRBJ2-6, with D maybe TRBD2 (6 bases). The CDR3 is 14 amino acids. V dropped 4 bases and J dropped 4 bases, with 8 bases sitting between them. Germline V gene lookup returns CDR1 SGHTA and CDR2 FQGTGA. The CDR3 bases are TGTGCCAGCAGCTGGGGGGTGGGGGCCAACGTCCTGACTTTC. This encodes CASSWGVGANVLTF.

The CDR3 DNA reads TGTGCCAGCAAATCCTCCGGGGAGCAGTACTTC. Its translation: CASKSSGEQYF. The gene calls are TRBV28 and TRBJ2-7, with D unclear. Germline lookup yields CDR1 MDHEN and CDR2 SYDVKM. The V end lost 7 bases, the J end lost 7 bases, and 11 bases lay between the germline ends. The CDR3 contains 11 residues.

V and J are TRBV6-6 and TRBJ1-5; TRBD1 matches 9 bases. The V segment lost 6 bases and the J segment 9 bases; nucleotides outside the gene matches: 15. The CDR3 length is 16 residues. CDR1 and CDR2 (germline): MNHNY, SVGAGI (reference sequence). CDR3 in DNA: TGTGCCAGCAGACCGGGACAGGGCGAGCGCGCAGGGCCCCAGCATTTT. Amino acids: CASRPGQGERAGPQHF.

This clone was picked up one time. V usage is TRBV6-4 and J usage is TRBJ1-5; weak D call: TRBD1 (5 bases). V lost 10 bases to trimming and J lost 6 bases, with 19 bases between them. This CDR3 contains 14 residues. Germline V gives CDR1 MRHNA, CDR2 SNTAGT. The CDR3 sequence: CANTPQVRAQPQHF. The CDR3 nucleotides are TGTGCCAACACCCCACAGGTTAGGGCTCAGCCCCAGCATTTT.

The CDR3 nucleotides are TGTGCCAGCAGCGCCGGGACAGGGGATAATTCACCCCTCCACTTT. The encoded protein is CASSAGTGDNSPLHF. This rearrangement joins TRBV9 to TRBJ1-6, with TRBD1 identical over 10 bases. The CDR3 extends over 15 amino acids. J lost 5 bases, V lost 3 bases, and 2 bases had no gene match. Germline V lookup: CDR1 SGDLS, CDR2 YYNGEE.

Written as DNA, the CDR3 is TGTGCCAGCAGCTTGGGGGGACAAATATACGAGCAGTACTTC. Its translation is CASSLGGQIYEQYF. The gene calls are TRBV5-6 and TRBJ2-7; weak D call: TRBD1 (6 bases). The CDR3 consists of 14 residues. Germline V lookup: CDR1 SGHDT, CDR2 YYEEEE. The V end lost 0 bases, the J end lost 4 bases, and 11 bases lay between the germline ends.

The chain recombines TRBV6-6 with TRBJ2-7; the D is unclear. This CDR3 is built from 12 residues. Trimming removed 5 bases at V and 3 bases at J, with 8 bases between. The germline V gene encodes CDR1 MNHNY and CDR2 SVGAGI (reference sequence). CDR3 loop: CASSRDLYEQYF. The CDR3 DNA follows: TGTGCCAGCAGTAGAGATCTCTACGAGCAGTACTTC.

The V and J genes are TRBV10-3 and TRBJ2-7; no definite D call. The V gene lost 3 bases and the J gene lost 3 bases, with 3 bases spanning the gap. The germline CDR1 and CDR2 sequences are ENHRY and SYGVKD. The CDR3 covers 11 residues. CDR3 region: CAISDNYEQYF. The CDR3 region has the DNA TGTGCCATCAGTGATAACTACGAGCAGTACTTC.

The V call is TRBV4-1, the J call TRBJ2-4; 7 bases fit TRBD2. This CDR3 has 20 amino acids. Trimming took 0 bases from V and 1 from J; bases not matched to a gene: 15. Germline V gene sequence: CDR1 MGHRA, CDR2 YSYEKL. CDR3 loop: CASSQDKVGGYYLAKNIQYF. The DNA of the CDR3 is TGCGCCAGCAGCCAAGATAAGGTGGGAGGGTATTATTTGGCCAAAAACATTCAGTACTTC.

CDR3 sequence: CASSLGDSLYGYTF. For the CDR3, the DNA is TGTGCCAGCAGCTTGGGGGACAGCCTATATGGCTACACCTTC. J is TRBJ1-2 and V is TRBV5-6; 7 nucleotides match TRBD1. Germline CDR1 is SGHDT and CDR2 is YYEEEE. The CDR3 runs to 14 residues. V lost 0 bases and J lost 5; bases outside the gene matches: 4.

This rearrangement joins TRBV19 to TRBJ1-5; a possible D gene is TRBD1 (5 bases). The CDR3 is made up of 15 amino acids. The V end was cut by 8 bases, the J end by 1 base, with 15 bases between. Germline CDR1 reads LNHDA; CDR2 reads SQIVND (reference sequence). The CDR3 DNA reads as TGTGCCAGTCGTAATCTGGGGCGGAGCAATCAGCCCCAGCATTTT. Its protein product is CASRNLGRSNQPQHF.

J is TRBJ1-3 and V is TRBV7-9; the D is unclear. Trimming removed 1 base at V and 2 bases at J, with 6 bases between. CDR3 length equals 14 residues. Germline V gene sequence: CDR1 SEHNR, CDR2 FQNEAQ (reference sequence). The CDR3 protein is CASSLGAAGNTIYF. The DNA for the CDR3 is TGTGCCAGCAGCTTAGGGGCAGCTGGAAACACCATATATTTT.

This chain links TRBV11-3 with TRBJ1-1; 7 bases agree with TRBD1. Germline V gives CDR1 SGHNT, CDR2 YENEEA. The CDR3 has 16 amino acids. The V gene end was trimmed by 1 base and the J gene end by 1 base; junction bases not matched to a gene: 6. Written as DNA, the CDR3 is TGTGCCAGCAGCTTAGTCCCCCGGACAGGGAACACTGAAGCTTTCTTT. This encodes CASSLVPRTGNTEAFF.

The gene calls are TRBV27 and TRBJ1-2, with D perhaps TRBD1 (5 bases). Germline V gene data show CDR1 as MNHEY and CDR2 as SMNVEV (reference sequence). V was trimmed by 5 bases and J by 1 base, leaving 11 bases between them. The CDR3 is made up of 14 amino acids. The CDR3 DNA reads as TGTGCCAGCAGTCTAAGACAGAATAACTATGGCTACACCTTC. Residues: CASSLRQNNYGYTF.